These 14 T cell receptor beta chains originate from one sample sequenced in a study of metastatic and nonmetastatic thyroid tumors. TCRdb redid the clone calls on the PCR reads using MiXCR. The repertoire holds about 50,000 clones, approximately 22% seen once, with more than 3.5% in the top ten. Thyroid surgery was performed in patients who had received no treatment beforehand. Sequenced: blood. All receptors come from a female donor with papillary thyroid cancer or a benign thyroid nodule (not recorded which). Some clones in this sample may be carry-over from other donors' samples.

This clone was counted at least ten times. This rearrangement joins TRBV2 to TRBJ2-2; 14 nucleotides line up with TRBD2. Looked up from germline, CDR1 is SNHLY and CDR2 is FYNNEI. The CDR3 length is 16 residues. V lost 9 bases, J lost 4 bases, and 7 bases stayed unmatched. In DNA form, the CDR3 reads TGTGCCAGAGGGACTAGCGGGAGTCGGGCCACCGGGGAGCTGTTTTTT. Translated, it gives CARGTSGSRATGELFF.

Many counts were recorded for this clone. V gene TRBV19 combines with J gene TRBJ1-2; D perhaps matches TRBD1 (5 bases). The CDR3 runs 12 residues. V dropped 6 bases and J dropped 1 base, with 6 bases sitting between them. Germline CDR1 LNHDA, CDR2 SQIVND (reference sequence). DNA for the CDR3: TGTGCCAGTAGGACAGTTAACTATGGCTACACCTTC. Protein product: CASRTVNYGYTF.

This clone has a handful of counts. A much larger clone lies one base from this, so it may be a read error. The chain combines TRBV7-9 with TRBJ2-5; 9 bases map to TRBD2. V lost 3 bases to trimming and J lost 4 bases; unmatched junction nucleotides: 12. The germline V gene encodes CDR1 SEHNR and CDR2 FQNEAQ (reference sequence). CDR3 size: 17 residues. The CDR3, as DNA: TGTGCCAGCAGCTTGTCTGACAGCGGGAGGTACGGAGAGACCCAGTACTTC. It yields the protein CASSLSDSGRYGETQYF.

This clone was counted ten times or more. V is TRBV19 and J is TRBJ1-5; a possible D gene is TRBD1 (5 bases). This CDR3 region has 17 residues. Germline CDR1 and CDR2: LNHDA and SQIVND (reference sequence). V lost 7 bases, J lost 3 bases, and 22 bases lay in between. In DNA form, the CDR3 reads TGTGCCAGTACCCCCAGCCCCCCGGGGACCTTCAATCAGCCCCAGCATTTT. Protein: CASTPSPPGTFNQPQHF.

This clone was seen at least ten times. The chain has TRBV24-1 and TRBJ2-1; TRBD2 agrees at 16 bases. The CDR3 consists of 15 residues. The V gene end was trimmed by 7 bases and the J gene end by 8 bases; junction bases not matched to a gene: 4. Per the germline V gene, CDR1 is KGHDR and CDR2 is SFDVKD. DNA for the CDR3: TGTGCCACCAGGGGACTAGCGGGAGGGAAGGATGAGCAGTTCTTC. Translated, it gives CATRGLAGGKDEQFF.

This clone was recorded many times. The chain carries TRBV5-6 and TRBJ2-3; 11 nucleotides line up with TRBD2. The V segment lost 1 base and the J segment 4 bases; nucleotides outside the gene matches: 8. This CDR3 is 17 amino acids long. Germline V lookup: CDR1 SGHDT, CDR2 YYEEEE. In nucleotides, the CDR3 is TGTGCCAGCAGCTTGACCCTAGCGGGAGGCGAGTCAGATACGCAGTATTTT. Protein product: CASSLTLAGGESDTQYF.

This clone showed up many times. The V gene is TRBV20-1, the J gene TRBJ2-7; TRBD1 aligns across 7 bases. The V gene's germline CDR1 is DFQATT and CDR2 SNEGSKA (reference sequence). The CDR3 runs 12 residues. The junction had 5 bases not matched to a gene; V was cut back by 6 bases and J by 3 bases. CDR3 sequence (DNA): TGCAGTGCGACGACAGGGAGCTACGAGCAGTACTTC. It yields the protein CSATTGSYEQYF.

This clone was found many times. The rearrangement uses TRBV5-1 and TRBJ2-3; the D gene is possibly TRBD2 (6 bases). This CDR3 region has 14 residues. V lost 9 bases and J 4 bases, leaving 18 bases between the germline ends. Germline CDR1 reads SGHRS; CDR2 reads YFSETQ. CDR3 in amino acids: CATRSGRGSDTQYF. Here the CDR3 DNA reads TGCGCCACCCGATCCGGGCGGGGTTCAGATACGCAGTATTTT.

With regard to this clone: The junction does not match germline at one end; this may be a read error. The chain carries TRBV14 and TRBJ2-1, with D perhaps TRBD2 (5 bases). The CDR3 has 11 residues. Germline lookup yields CDR1 SGHDN and CDR2 FVKESK. CDR3: CDSGSQNEQLF. The DNA for the CDR3 is TGTGACAGCGGCTCTCAGAATGAGCAGTTATTC.

This clone was recorded many times. This rearrangement joins TRBV12-3 or TRBV12-4 to TRBJ2-1, with 9 nucleotides matching TRBD2. The junction had 13 bases not matched to a gene; V was cut back by 6 bases and J by 10 bases. This CDR3 spans 15 amino acids. The CDR3 is CASSWLAGSQGEQFF. As DNA, the CDR3 is TGTGCCAGCAGCTGGCTAGCGGGGTCACAGGGGGAGCAGTTCTTC.

Ten or more counts support this clone. A single base separates this from a much larger clone, so it may be a read error. The chain links TRBV28 to TRBJ1-2; a weak D match, TRBD1 (6 bases). The CDR3 loop spans 13 amino acids. Per germline, CDR1 MDHEN and CDR2 SYDVKM. V was cut by 6 bases and J by 1 base, with 9 bases left in between. CDR3 residues: CASRQGDNYGYTF. CDR3 nucleotides: TGTGCCAGCAGACAGGGAGATAACTATGGCTACACCTTC.

In this sample, this clone turned up a few times. The same CDR3 can be traced to other DNA sequences in this sample. The J gene is TRBJ2-3, the V gene TRBV5-4; D may correspond to TRBD1 or TRBD2 (5 bases each). The V and J ends lost 1 base and 1 base respectively, with 10 bases between them. CDR1 and CDR2 (germline): SGHNT, YYREEE (reference sequence). This CDR3 comprises 15 residues. Written as DNA, the CDR3 is TGTGCCAGCAGCTTGCCGGGGCAGGGCACAGATACGCAGTATTTT. Its translation is CASSLPGQGTDTQYF.

A remark on this clone: At one end the junction does not follow the germline gene, possibly because of a read error. V gene TRBV2 combines with J gene TRBJ2-7; D is unclear. The CDR3 has 11 residues. Germline values: CDR1 SNHLY, CDR2 FYNNEI. CDR3 sequence reads: CASSASYDQYF. CDR3 sequence (DNA): TGTGCCAGCAGTGCCTCTTACGACCAGTACTTC.

This clone was recorded at least ten times. The chain couples TRBV5-1 to TRBJ2-7, with D possibly matching TRBD2 (5 bases). V lost 4 bases and J lost 5, with 16 bases in between. The CDR3 contains 14 residues. Germline assignment: CDR1 SGHRS and CDR2 YFSETQ. The CDR3 sequence: CASSPPLVSHEQYF. The DNA for the CDR3 is TGCGCCAGCAGCCCCCCACTAGTGTCCCACGAGCAGTACTTC.